This TCR beta chain was documented in a study of blood T cell repertoires in COVID-19. At the level of the study: The study drew acute and convalescent COVID-19 samples from the United States, Italy and Spain. T cells, B-cell-depleted T cells, or PBMCs provided the cDNA or gDNA that served as material.

This clone was seen once. In the original processing: Amplification of reference gene primers was used by the study to estimate nucleated cell counts. Some clones are missing from TCRdb's copy, which holds only in-frame ones; the method was immunoSEQ multiplex PCR. V and J calls and clone size are copied from that table; D and trimming were computed from the DNA. The data contain roughly 260,000 clones, nearly 90% of them seen just once; the ten biggest clones take up approximately 2%. The receptor's source is a woman in her 40s who had recovered from COVID-19. Sequencing was carried out using peripheral blood.

The CDR3 DNA is TGTGCCAGCAGTTACCCCCGACAGGGGAGGGGAGATACGCAGTATTTT. This codes for CASSYPRQGRGDTQYF. The chain couples TRBV6-2 or TRBV6-3 to TRBJ2-3, with D possibly being TRBD1 (8 bases). The length of the CDR3 is 16 residues. Germline V CDR1 and CDR2: MNHEY, SVGEGT. The germline V and J ends were trimmed by 2 bases and 5 bases, with 17 bases remaining between them.